This T cell receptor (beta chain) was captured by sequencing in a study of cytomegalovirus exposure and HLA in healthy donors. Overall study findings and caveats: CMV serostatus was the only recorded immune exposure for donors. Likely technical artifact: a cluster of highly shared sequence variants. A list of around 160 TCR beta chains associated with cytomegalovirus was given.

PCR employed 60 Vbeta and 13 Jbeta primers. Assay used: immunoSEQ multiplex PCR; TCRdb lists only in-frame clones, some missing. The table shows a few hundred thousand clones, with about 74% occurring only once. With regard to this clone: What it recognizes is unknown.

Germline loops: CDR1 SGDLS, CDR2 YYNGEE. V lost 4 bases to trimming and J lost 3 bases, with 22 bases between them. The CDR3 totals 18 residues. The clonotype was recovered from a man aged 40-55 years in good health and CMV-seronegative. Sequencing used PBMCs. The chain joins TRBV9 to TRBJ1-4, with unresolved D. The CDR3 coding sequence is TGTGCCAGCAGCCCTCCCCGCGGGCAGTCTCCTTCTAATGAAAAACTGTTTTTT. Translation gives CASSPPRGQSPSNEKLFF.